This TCR beta chain is from a study of graft-versus-host responses after intestinal transplantation. The wider study: The study gave all recipients anti-thymocyte globulin induction, then tacrolimus and steroids for 2 to 3 years. Study results and caveats: Marrow from the recipient contained GvH clones, some of which had appeared first in ileum or blood. Declining HvG levels early post-transplant were linked to peak circulating GvH clone levels. When patients had graft-donor T cell macrochimerism, their allografts held high graft-versus-host to host-versus-graft clonal ratios.

Intraepithelial and lamina propria lymphocytes were freed from processed graft tissue. Produced via immunoSEQ multiplex PCR; TCRdb's table is partial and in-frame only. Of about 20,000 clones in the sample, around three quarters were seen once. The V gene's germline CDR1 is LNHDA and CDR2 SQIVND (reference sequence). The CDR3 consists of 13 residues. The V segment lost 6 bases and the J segment 8 bases; nucleotides outside the gene matches: 7. As to this clone: Its target is not known.

Sequencing used ileum tissue, obtained 12 days after intestinal transplant. V gene TRBV19 combines with J gene TRBJ1-2; 9 nucleotides agree with TRBD1. The TCR sequence derives from a human patient who received an intestinal transplant, so some T cells may come from the graft donor. This chain's CDR3 is CASSLGTGIGYTF. The CDR3 region has the DNA TGTGCCAGTAGCCTCGGGACAGGGATAGGCTACACCTTC.